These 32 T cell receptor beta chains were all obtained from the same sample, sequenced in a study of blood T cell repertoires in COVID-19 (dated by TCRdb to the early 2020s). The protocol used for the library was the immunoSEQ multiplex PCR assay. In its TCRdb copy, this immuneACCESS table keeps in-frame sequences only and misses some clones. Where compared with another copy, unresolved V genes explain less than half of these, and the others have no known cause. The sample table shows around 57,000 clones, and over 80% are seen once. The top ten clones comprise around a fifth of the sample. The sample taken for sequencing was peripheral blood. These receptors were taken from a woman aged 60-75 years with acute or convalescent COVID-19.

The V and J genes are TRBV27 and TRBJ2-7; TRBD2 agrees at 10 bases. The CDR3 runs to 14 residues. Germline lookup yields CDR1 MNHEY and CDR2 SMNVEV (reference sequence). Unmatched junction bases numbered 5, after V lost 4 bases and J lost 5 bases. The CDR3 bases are TGTGCCAGCAGTTCAAGCGGGGGGGCCCACGAGCAGTACTTC. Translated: CASSSSGGAHEQYF.

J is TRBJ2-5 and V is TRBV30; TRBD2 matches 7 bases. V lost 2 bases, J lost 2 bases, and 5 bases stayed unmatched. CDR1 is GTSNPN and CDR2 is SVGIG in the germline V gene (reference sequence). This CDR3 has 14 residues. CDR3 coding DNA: TGTGCCTGGAGTTGGGGCGGGGGACAAGAGACCCAGTACTTC. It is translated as CAWSWGGGQETQYF.

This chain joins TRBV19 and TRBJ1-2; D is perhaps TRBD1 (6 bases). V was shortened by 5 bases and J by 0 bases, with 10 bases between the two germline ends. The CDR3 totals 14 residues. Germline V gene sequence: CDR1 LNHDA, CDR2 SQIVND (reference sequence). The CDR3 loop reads CASSSRDTNYGYTF. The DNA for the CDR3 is TGTGCCAGTAGTTCCCGGGACACTAACTATGGCTACACCTTC.

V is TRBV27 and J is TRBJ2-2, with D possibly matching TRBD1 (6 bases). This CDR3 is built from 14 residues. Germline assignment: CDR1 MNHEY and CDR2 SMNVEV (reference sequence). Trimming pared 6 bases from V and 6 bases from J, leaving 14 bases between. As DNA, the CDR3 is TGTGCCAGCAGCGCAACACAGGGAGCCGGGGAGCTGTTTTTT. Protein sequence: CASSATQGAGELFF.

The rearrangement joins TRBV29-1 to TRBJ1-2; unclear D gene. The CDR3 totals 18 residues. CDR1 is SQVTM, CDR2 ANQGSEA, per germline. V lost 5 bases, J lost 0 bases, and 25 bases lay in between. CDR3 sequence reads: CSVPGPLYSIHSNYGYTF. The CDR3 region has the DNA TGCAGCGTTCCCGGCCCCCTGTACAGTATTCACTCTAACTATGGCTACACCTTC.

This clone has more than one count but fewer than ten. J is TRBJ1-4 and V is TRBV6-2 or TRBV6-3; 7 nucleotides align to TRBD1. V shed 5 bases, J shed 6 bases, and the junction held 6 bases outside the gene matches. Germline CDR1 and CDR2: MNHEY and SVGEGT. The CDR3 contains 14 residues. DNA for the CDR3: TGTGCCAGCAGTGACCCGGGGACAGATGAAAAACTGTTTTTT. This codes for CASSDPGTDEKLFF.

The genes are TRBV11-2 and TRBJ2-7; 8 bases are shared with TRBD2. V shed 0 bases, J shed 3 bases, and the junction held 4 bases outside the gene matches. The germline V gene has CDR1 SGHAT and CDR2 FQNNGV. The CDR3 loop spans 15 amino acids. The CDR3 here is CASSLDSGTSYEQYF. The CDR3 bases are TGTGCCAGCAGCTTAGACTCCGGGACTAGCTACGAGCAGTACTTC.

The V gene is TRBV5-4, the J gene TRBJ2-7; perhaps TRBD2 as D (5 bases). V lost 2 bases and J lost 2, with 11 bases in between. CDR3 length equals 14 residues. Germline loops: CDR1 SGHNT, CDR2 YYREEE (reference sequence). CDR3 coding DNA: TGTGCCAGCAGCTTTGGCCCGGGGACCTACGAGCAGTACTTC. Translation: CASSFGPGTYEQYF.

The CDR3, as DNA: TGCAGCGTTGTGGGACAGGGTGAAGCTTTCTTT. Translating it yields CSVVGQGEAFF. The chain employs TRBV29-1 and TRBJ1-1; 9 bases line up with TRBD1. Germline CDR1 is SQVTM and CDR2 is ANQGSEA. There are 11 residues in the CDR3. The junction had 1 base not matched to a gene; V was cut back by 4 bases and J by 7 bases.

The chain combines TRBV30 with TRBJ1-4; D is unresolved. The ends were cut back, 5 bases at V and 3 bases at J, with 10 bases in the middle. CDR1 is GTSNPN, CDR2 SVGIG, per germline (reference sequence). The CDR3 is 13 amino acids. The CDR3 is CAWARQSNEKLFF. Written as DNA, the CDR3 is TGTGCCTGGGCTAGGCAGTCTAATGAAAAACTGTTTTTT. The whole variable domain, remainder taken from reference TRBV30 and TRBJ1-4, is SQTIHQWPATLVQPVGSPLSLECTVEGTSNPNLYWYRQAAGRGLQLLFYSVGIGQISSEVPQNLSASRPQDRQFILSSKKLLLSDSGFYLCAWARQSNEKLFFGSGTQLSVL.

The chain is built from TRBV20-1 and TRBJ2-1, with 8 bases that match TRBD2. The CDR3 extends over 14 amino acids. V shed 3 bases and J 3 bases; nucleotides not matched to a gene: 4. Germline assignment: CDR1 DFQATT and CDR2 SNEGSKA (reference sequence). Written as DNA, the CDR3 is TGCAGTGCTAGTCTGGGGACTAGCTACAATGAGCAGTTCTTC. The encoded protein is CSASLGTSYNEQFF.

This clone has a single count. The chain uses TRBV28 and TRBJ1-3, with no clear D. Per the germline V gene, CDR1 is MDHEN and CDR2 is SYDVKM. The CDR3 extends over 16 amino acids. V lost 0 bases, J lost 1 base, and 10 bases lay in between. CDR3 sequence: CASSLWFTISGNTIYF. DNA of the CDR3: TGTGCCAGCAGTTTATGGTTCACAATATCTGGAAACACCATATATTTT.

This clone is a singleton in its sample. This CDR3 reads CASSIGDRTGQAEAFF. The CDR3 nucleotides read TGTGCCAGTAGTATAGGGGACCGGACAGGGCAAGCTGAAGCTTTCTTT. The V call is TRBV19, the J call TRBJ1-1; 8 bases are shared with TRBD1. CDR1 and CDR2 from the germline V gene are LNHDA and SQIVND (reference sequence). The CDR3 covers 16 residues. After removal of 1 base from V and 6 bases from J, the junction contained 10 bases not matched to a gene.

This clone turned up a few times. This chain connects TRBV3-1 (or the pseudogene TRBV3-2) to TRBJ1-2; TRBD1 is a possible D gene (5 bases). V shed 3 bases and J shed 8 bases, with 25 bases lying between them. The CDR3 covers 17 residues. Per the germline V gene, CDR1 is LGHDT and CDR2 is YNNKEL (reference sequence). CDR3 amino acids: CASSQIRWASWGVGYTF. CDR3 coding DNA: TGTGCCAGCAGCCAGATCAGGTGGGCGTCATGGGGGGTAGGCTACACCTTC.

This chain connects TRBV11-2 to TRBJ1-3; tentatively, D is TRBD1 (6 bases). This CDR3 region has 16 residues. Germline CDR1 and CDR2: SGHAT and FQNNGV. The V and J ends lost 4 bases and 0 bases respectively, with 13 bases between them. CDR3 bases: TGTGCCAGCAGCTCGGACAGAATGGGCTCTGGAAACACCATATATTTT. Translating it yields CASSSDRMGSGNTIYF.

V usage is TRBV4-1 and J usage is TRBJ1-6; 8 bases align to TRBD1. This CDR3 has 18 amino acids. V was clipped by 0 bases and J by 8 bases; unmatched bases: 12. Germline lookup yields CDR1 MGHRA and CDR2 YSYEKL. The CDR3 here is CASSQDTPQGALDSPLHF. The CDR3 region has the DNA TGCGCCAGCAGCCAAGATACCCCCCAGGGGGCGTTGGATTCACCCCTCCACTTT.

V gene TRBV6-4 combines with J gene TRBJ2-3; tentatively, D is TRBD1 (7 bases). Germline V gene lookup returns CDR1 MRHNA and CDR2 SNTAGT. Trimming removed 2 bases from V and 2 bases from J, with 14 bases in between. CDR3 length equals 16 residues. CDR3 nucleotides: TGTGCCAGCAGTGACGAGGCAGGGGGGACCACAGATACGCAGTATTTT. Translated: CASSDEAGGTTDTQYF.

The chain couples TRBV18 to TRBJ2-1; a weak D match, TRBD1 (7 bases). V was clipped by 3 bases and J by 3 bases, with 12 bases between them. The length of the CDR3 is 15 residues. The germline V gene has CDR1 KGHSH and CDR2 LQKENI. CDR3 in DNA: TGTGCCAGCTCACCCCAGGGGGGAAACTACAATGAGCAGTTCTTC. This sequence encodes CASSPQGGNYNEQFF.

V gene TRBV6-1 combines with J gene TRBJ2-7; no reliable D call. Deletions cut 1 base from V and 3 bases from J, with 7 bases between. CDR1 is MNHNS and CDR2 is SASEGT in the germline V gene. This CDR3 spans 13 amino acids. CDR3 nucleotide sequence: TGTGCCAGCAGTGAAGGAGGCTACTACGAGCAGTACTTC. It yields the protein CASSEGGYYEQYF.

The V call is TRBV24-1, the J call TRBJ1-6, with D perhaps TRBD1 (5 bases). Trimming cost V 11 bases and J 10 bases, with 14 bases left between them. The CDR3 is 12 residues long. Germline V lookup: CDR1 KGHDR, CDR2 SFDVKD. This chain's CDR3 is CARAGSGSPLHF. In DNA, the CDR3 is TGTGCCAGGGCAGGGTCAGGCTCACCCCTCCACTTT.

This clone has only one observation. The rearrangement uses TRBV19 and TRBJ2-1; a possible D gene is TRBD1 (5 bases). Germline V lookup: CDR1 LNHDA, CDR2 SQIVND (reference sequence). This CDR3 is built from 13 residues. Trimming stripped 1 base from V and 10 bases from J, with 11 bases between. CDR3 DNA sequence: TGTGCCAGTAGTATAGGCCCAGGGCTGGAGCAGTTCTTC. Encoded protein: CASSIGPGLEQFF.

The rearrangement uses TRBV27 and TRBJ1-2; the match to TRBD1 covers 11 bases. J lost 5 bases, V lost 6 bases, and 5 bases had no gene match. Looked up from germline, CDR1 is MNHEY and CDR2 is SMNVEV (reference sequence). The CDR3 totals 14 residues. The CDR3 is CASSTGQGVYGYTF. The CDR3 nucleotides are TGTGCCAGCAGCACGGGACAGGGGGTGTATGGCTACACCTTC.

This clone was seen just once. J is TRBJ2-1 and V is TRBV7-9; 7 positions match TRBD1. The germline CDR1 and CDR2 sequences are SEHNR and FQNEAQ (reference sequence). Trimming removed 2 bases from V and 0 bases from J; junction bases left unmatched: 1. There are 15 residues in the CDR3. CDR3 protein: CASSLWDSSYNEQFF. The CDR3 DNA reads TGTGCCAGCAGCTTATGGGACAGCTCCTACAATGAGCAGTTCTTC.

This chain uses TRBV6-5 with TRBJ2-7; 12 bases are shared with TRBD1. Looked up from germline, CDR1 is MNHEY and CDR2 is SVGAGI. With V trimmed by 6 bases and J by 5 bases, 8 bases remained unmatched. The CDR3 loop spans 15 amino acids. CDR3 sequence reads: CASSGGQGARNEQYF. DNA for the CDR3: TGTGCCAGCAGCGGGGGACAGGGGGCTCGGAACGAGCAGTACTTC.

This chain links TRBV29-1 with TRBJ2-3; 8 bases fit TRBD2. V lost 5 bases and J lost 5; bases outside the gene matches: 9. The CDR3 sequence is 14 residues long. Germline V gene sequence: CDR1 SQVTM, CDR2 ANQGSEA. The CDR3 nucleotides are TGCAGCGTTCAAGGTGCGGGGGGCCGAGATACGCAGTATTTT. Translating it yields CSVQGAGGRDTQYF.

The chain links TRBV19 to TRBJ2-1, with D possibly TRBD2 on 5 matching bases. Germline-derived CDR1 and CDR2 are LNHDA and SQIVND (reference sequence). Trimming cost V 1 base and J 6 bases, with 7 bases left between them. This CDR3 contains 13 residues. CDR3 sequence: CASSIGGANEQFF. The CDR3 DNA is TGTGCCAGTAGTATAGGGGGAGCCAATGAGCAGTTCTTC.

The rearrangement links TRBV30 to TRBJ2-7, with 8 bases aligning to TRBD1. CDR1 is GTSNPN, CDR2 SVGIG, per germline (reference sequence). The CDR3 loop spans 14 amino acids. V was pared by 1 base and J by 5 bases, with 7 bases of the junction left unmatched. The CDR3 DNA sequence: TGTGCCTGGAGTGAGGCAGGGGGCTATAACGAGCAGTACTTC. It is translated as CAWSEAGGYNEQYF.

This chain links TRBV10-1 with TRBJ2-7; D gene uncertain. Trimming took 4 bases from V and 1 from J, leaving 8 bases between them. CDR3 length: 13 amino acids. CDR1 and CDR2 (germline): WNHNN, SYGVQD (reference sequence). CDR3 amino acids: CASSVGSSYEQYF. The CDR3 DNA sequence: TGCGCCAGCAGTGTGGGCAGTTCCTACGAGCAGTACTTC.

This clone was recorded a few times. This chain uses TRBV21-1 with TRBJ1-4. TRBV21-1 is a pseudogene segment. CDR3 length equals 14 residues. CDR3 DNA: TGTGCCAGCAGCATACTTCCTCTTAATGAAAAACTGTTTTTT. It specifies CASSILPLNEKLFF.

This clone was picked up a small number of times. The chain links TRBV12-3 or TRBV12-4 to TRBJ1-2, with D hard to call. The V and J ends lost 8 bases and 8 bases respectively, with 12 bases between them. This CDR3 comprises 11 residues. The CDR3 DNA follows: TGTGCCAGCCGGAGTCTCGGGGGCTACACCTTC. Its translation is CASRSLGGYTF.

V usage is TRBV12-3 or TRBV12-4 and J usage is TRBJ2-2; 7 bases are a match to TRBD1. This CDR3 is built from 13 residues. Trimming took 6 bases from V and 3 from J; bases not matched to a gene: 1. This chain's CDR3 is CASRGTDTGELFF. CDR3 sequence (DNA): TGTGCCAGCAGAGGGACAGACACCGGGGAGCTGTTTTTT.

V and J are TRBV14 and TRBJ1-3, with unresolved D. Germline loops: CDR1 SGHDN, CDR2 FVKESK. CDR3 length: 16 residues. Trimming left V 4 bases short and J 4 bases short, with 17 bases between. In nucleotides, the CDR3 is TGTGCCAGCAGCCCTCAACTGGCCCGGGGAGGAAACACCATATATTTT. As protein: CASSPQLARGGNTIYF.